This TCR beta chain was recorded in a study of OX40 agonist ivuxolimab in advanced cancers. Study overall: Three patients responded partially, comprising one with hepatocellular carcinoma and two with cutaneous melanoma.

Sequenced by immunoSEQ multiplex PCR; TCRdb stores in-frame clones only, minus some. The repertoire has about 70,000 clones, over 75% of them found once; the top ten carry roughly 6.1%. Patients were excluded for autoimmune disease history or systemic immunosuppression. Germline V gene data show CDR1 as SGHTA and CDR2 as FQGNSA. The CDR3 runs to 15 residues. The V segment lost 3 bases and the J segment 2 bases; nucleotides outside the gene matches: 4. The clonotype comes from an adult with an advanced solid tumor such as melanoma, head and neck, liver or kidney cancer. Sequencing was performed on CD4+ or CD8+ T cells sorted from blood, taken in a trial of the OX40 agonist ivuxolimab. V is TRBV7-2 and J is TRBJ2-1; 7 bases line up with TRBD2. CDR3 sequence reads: CASSFGLEAYNEQFF. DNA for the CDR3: TGTGCCAGCAGCTTTGGACTAGAAGCCTACAATGAGCAGTTCTTC.